This T cell receptor (beta chain) is from a study of breast tumors, draining lymph nodes, adjacent tissues. Study findings and constraints: That most tumor T cells come from lymph nodes remained unproven.

Breast cancer patients provided tissue from their axillary draining lymph nodes. This clonotype has a handful of counts. Its specificity is unknown. Trimming took 4 bases from V and 9 from J, leaving 19 bases between them. CDR3 size: 14 residues. Looked up from germline, CDR1 is DFQATT and CDR2 is SNEGSKA (reference sequence). TCRdb ran MiXCR on the multiplex PCR reads and lists one entry per CDR3 protein. The sample holds under 350,000 distinct CDR3 sequences, 30% to 35% seen once. This chain joins TRBV20-1 and TRBJ1-5; D gene uncertain. The receptor's source is a female donor with breast cancer. Some clones in this sample may be carry-over from other donors' samples. The sample consisted of axillary lymph node tissue. CDR3 amino acids: CSATETPAQPPQHF. CDR3 DNA sequence: TGCAGTGCTACAGAGACCCCCGCTCAGCCGCCCCAGCATTTT.